This is a list of T cell receptor beta chains from one sample in a study of CD8 T cells in ankylosing spondylitis. TCRdb recomputed calls from the 5' RACE reads with MiXCR, one row per CDR3 protein. The sample has approximately 520,000 distinct CDR3 sequences; roughly 5% are singletons. The specimen was blood, either unsorted or a sorted T cell fraction (not recorded which). The source of these receptors is a male donor with ankylosing spondylitis. CDR3s include the opening cysteine and the closing phenylalanine or tryptophan. The D gene is left open where the match is weak. Clone sizes are shown as how often the clone was seen (once, few, many) or a class if it is expanded.

j_call d_call v_call clone_size cdr3_nt cdr3_aa
TRBJ1-2 - TRBV7-9 many TGTGCCAGCAGCTTAGGTACAGGAGGCTACACCTTC CASSLGTGGYTF
TRBJ2-1 TRBD2 TRBV6-1 many TGTGCCAGCAGCCGAACCGGGACTAGCGGGCCGAGCTCCTACAATGAGCAGTTCTTC CASSRTGTSGPSSYNEQFF
TRBJ1-2 - TRBV4-2 many TGTGCCAGCAGCCTAGAAGGAGGGGCCTACACCTTC CASSLEGGAYTF
TRBJ2-6 - TRBV6-1 many TGTGCCAGCAGGTCATACCCAGGGGCCAACGTCCTGACTTTC CASRSYPGANVLTF
TRBJ1-2 - TRBV6-1 many TGTGCCAGCAGTCCTAACGGGGTATTAGGCTACACCTTC CASSPNGVLGYTF
TRBJ1-1 - TRBV4-1 many TGCGCCAGCAGCCTTAGGGGTGCAGTCAACACTGAAGCTTTCTTT CASSLRGAVNTEAFF
TRBJ2-6 TRBD1 TRBV27 few TGTGCCAGCAGTTTACGCGGGACAGGGGACTATCTTGACTCTGGGGCCAACGTCCTGACTTTC CASSLRGTGDYLDSGANVLTF
TRBJ1-1 - TRBV5-1 many TGCGCCAGCAGCTTGGATCCGGGGATGAACACTGAAGCTTTCTTT CASSLDPGMNTEAFF
TRBJ2-7 TRBD1 TRBV4-3 many TGCGCCAGCAGCCAACGGACAGGGGGAGGTGAGCAGTACTTC CASSQRTGGGEQYF
TRBJ2-3 - TRBV4-3 many TGCGCCAGCAGCCAAGAGCCTAACACAGATACGCAGTATTTT CASSQEPNTDTQYF
TRBJ2-3 TRBD1 TRBV5-1 many TGCGCCAGCAGCTTAGGGACAGGCAAACACACAGATACGCAGTATTTT CASSLGTGKHTDTQYF
TRBJ1-4 - TRBV12-3/TRBV12-4 many TGTGCCAGCAGTTTATGGGTTACTAATGAAAAACTGTTTTTT CASSLWVTNEKLFF
TRBJ2-5 - TRBV7-8 many TGTGCCAGCAGCTTAGTGAGGGCCATCTTCCAAGAGACCCAGTACTTC CASSLVRAIFQETQYF
TRBJ1-1 TRBD1 TRBV28 many TGTGCCAGCAGTCCTGCAGGGGGCGCGTTTACTGAAGCTTTCTTT CASSPAGGAFTEAFF
TRBJ2-7 TRBD1 TRBV7-2 many TGTGCCAGCAGCTTTAGGACAGGGGTATTCTACGAGCAGTACTTC CASSFRTGVFYEQYF
TRBJ2-1 - TRBV9 few TGTGCCAGCAGCCCCGGGAATGGAGCGGGCTTAGAGCAGTTCTTC CASSPGNGAGLEQFF
TRBJ2-2 - TRBV7-2 few TGTGCCAGCAGCTTTAGACAGTCTAGCAACACCGGGGAGCTGTTTTTT CASSFRQSSNTGELFF
TRBJ1-2 - TRBV7-9 many TGTGCCAGCAGCTTAGATCCAGCTACCTATGGCTACACCTTC CASSLDPATYGYTF
TRBJ2-5 - TRBV15 few TGTGCCACCAGCAGAGATTGGATTAGGGAGCGACAGGCCCAAGAGACCCAGTACTTC CATSRDWIRERQAQETQYF
TRBJ2-1 TRBD2 TRBV12-3/TRBV12-4 many TGTGCCAGCAGTTACCTAGCGGGGGGGGGTAAAAATGAGCAGTTCTTC CASSYLAGGGKNEQFF